The next 5 T cell receptor beta chains were all read from a single sample in a study of a mutant IDH1 vaccine in newly diagnosed glioma (dated by TCRdb to 2020 to 2022). Library generation was performed with the immunoSEQ multiplex PCR assay. TCRdb limited this immuneACCESS table to in-frame rearrangements with V and J called. A share of clones is missing; checked studies link under half to unresolved V genes, and the rest is unexplained. Within this sample are 120,000 or so clones, with around 77% of them counted one time only. Jointly, the top ten make up 5.5% of the sample. The time point label for this specimen denotes: week 11, during vaccination. Each vaccine dose was 300 ug of a 20-mer mutant IDH1 peptide in Montanide, given subcutaneously with topical imiquimod. Antigens of these TCRs are unknown. Sequencing was performed on PBMCs, taken from a glioma patient whose treatment included an IDH1 peptide vaccine. These receptors were collected from a man aged 35 to 55 with glioma.

This chain links TRBV7-9 with TRBJ2-1; TRBD2 matches at 12 bases. The CDR3 length is 16 residues. Germline CDR1 is SEHNR and CDR2 is FQNEAQ (reference sequence). Germline trimming cut 5 bases from V and 7 bases from J; bases unmatched to any gene: 9. In DNA, the CDR3 is TGTGCCAGCAGCCCACGACTAGCGGGGGTTGGGAATGAGCAGTTCTTC. Its translation is CASSPRLAGVGNEQFF.

The V and J genes are TRBV7-2 and TRBJ1-6; no reliable D call. There are 12 residues in the CDR3. Germline V CDR1 and CDR2: SGHTA, FQGNSA. The germline V and J ends were trimmed by 5 bases and 11 bases, with 10 bases remaining between them. CDR3 amino acids: CASSPRLPPLHF. DNA of the CDR3: TGTGCCAGCAGCCCTCGGCTGCCACCCCTCCACTTT.

The table lists this clone with a count of one. The V and J genes are TRBV4-2 and TRBJ2-7; D is ambiguous. In germline, CDR1 is LGHNA, CDR2 YNFKEQ. This CDR3 spans 13 amino acids. With 5 bases removed from V and 6 bases from J, the gap between germline ends came to 14 bases. The CDR3 nucleotides are TGTGCCAGCAGCTCCATCGCTCAGACCGAGCAGTACTTC. This codes for CASSSIAQTEQYF.

The chain is built from TRBV5-1 and TRBJ2-7; D possibly corresponds to TRBD2 (5 bases). Trimming took 4 bases from V and 0 from J, leaving 11 bases between them. The CDR3 sequence is 14 residues long. Germline loops: CDR1 SGHRS, CDR2 YFSETQ. CDR3 in DNA: TGCGCCAGCAGCCCATTGGGGAGCTCCTACGAGCAGTACTTC. Protein: CASSPLGSSYEQYF. The variable domain in full, completed from reference TRBV5-1 and TRBJ2-7, reads KAGVTQTPRYLIKTRGQQVTLSCSPISGHRSVSWYQQTPGQGLQFLFEYFSETQRNKGNFPGRFSGRQFSNSRSEMNVSTLELGDSALYLCASSPLGSSYEQYFGPGTRLTVT.

V and J are TRBV30 and TRBJ2-3; D call uncertain. CDR3 length: 14 residues. CDR1 is GTSNPN, CDR2 SVGIG, per germline (reference sequence). The V and J ends lost 4 bases and 2 bases respectively, with 13 bases between them. The CDR3 here is CAWTDPTVTDTQYF. CDR3 sequence (DNA): TGTGCCTGGACCGATCCGACTGTCACAGATACGCAGTATTTT. Drawing the rest from reference TRBV30 and TRBJ2-3, the complete variable domain is SQTIHQWPATLVQPVGSPLSLECTVEGTSNPNLYWYRQAAGRGLQLLFYSVGIGQISSEVPQNLSASRPQDRQFILSSKKLLLSDSGFYLCAWTDPTVTDTQYFGPGTRLTVL.